The TCR beta chain described here comes from a study of shared clonotypes between healthy human individuals. Study-wide points: Estimated richness was generally greater in naive than memory subsets. Sharing across a few donors was seen in 4% to 5% of naive CD4 clonotypes. Blood was the only sampled material, and tissue repertoires likely differ.

Of note for this clone: Its cognate antigen is unknown.

Repertoires were generated with immunoSEQ multiplex PCR, while TCRdb's copy carries only in-frame clones and drops some. The table has approximately 530,000 clones, approximately 95% seen once. The CDR3 contains 15 residues. V shed 5 bases and J shed 6 bases, with 17 bases lying between them. Germline lookup yields CDR1 MNHEY and CDR2 SMNVEV (reference sequence). The source of this sequence is a woman aged 25-40 years in good health. The gene calls are TRBV27 and TRBJ2-1; a possible D gene is TRBD1 (8 bases). What was sequenced was naive CD4+ T cells sorted from blood. The subset was: CD45RA+ positively selected. CDR3 nucleotide sequence: TGTGCCAGCAGTACCGACAGGGGAGGGAGCAATGAGCAGTTCTTC. Translated: CASSTDRGGSNEQFF.